The 20 T cell receptor beta chains below all came from one sample that was sequenced in a study of blood T cells in healthy people across ages. It was with a sample-barcoded 5' primer and a J-beta primer mix that a second PCR of roughly 7 to 12 cycles was run. TCRdb processed the 5' RACE reads anew with MiXCR; each CDR3 protein has one entry. The sample consists of roughly 1.6 million distinct CDR3 sequences, 34% of them appearing once. The source material was blood. These receptors originate from a woman in her twenties or thirties in good health.

The chain links TRBV28 to TRBJ2-1; D remains unclear. Between the trimmed V and J ends, which lost 6 bases and 6 bases, there was a span of 12 bases. The CDR3 runs to 13 residues. CDR1 and CDR2 (germline): MDHEN, SYDVKM. Here the CDR3 reads CASRKEIGNEQFF. As DNA, the CDR3 is TGTGCCAGCAGAAAGGAGATCGGCAATGAGCAGTTCTTC.

The chain is built from TRBV11-2 and TRBJ2-7; 11 bases line up with TRBD2. Trimming took 3 bases from V and 7 from J; bases not matched to a gene: 11. This CDR3 contains 16 residues. CDR1 and CDR2 from the germline V gene are SGHAT and FQNNGV. CDR3 DNA: TGTGCCAGCAGCTTCGGACTAGCGGGCTCCTACAATGAGCAGTACTTC. Translating it yields CASSFGLAGSYNEQYF.

This clonotype occurred a few times. The J gene is TRBJ2-6, the V gene TRBV11-1; no reliable D call. The germline gives CDR1 SGHAT, CDR2 FQDESV (reference sequence). The CDR3 runs 14 residues. Between the trimmed V and J ends, which lost 7 bases and 4 bases, there was a span of 11 bases. The CDR3 DNA follows: TGTGCCAGCACTCGACTCGGGGGGGCCAACGTCCTGACTTTC. Translation: CASTRLGGANVLTF.

The chain carries TRBV15 and TRBJ2-3; possible D gene TRBD2, 5 bases. The V gene lost 7 bases and the J gene lost 0 bases, with 11 bases spanning the gap. Germline lookup yields CDR1 LNHNV and CDR2 YYDKDF (reference sequence). The CDR3 extends over 14 amino acids. The CDR3 DNA is TGTGCCACCAAGACGAGGGTCAGCACAGATACGCAGTATTTT. Amino acid sequence: CATKTRVSTDTQYF.

V usage is TRBV2 and J usage is TRBJ1-4; the D gene is possibly TRBD1 (6 bases). Germline values: CDR1 SNHLY, CDR2 FYNNEI. The CDR3 has 14 residues. The V end lost 7 bases, the J end lost 5 bases, and 14 bases lay between the germline ends. The CDR3 DNA follows: TGTGCCAGCACCCAGGACAGTGGGAATGAAAAACTGTTTTTT. Translated: CASTQDSGNEKLFF.

This clonotype was counted only a few times. The chain has TRBV6-5 and TRBJ2-4, with D perhaps given as TRBD1 or TRBD2 (5 bases each). Germline loops: CDR1 MNHEY, CDR2 SVGAGI. The CDR3 has 16 amino acids. The ends were cut back, 3 bases at V and 8 bases at J, with 20 bases in the middle. CDR3 amino acids: CASSYDRLSQRDIQYF. The CDR3 DNA follows: TGTGCCAGCAGTTATGACAGACTAAGCCAAAGGGACATTCAGTACTTC.

This sequence joins TRBV5-1 and TRBJ1-1, with D tentatively TRBD1 (6 bases). Germline CDR1 and CDR2: SGHRS and YFSETQ. CDR3 length equals 14 residues. Trimming cost V 3 bases and J 4 bases, with 13 bases left between them. CDR3 amino acids: CASSSGTSATEAFF. In nucleotides, the CDR3 is TGCGCCAGCAGCTCCGGGACATCAGCCACTGAAGCTTTCTTT.

This clonotype was detected a few times. The V call is TRBV20-1, the J call TRBJ2-4; D not resolved. Germline loops: CDR1 DFQATT, CDR2 SNEGSKA (reference sequence). V was trimmed by 5 bases and J by 1 base, leaving 12 bases between them. The length of the CDR3 is 14 residues. The CDR3 loop reads CSALSSPAKNIQYF. Written as DNA, the CDR3 is TGCAGTGCTCTAAGTTCACCGGCCAAAAACATTCAGTACTTC.

The V call is TRBV15, the J call TRBJ2-5; TRBD2 matches 7 bases. Germline V gene lookup returns CDR1 LNHNV and CDR2 YYDKDF (reference sequence). V gave up 1 base and J gave up 7 bases; unmatched junction bases: 9. This CDR3 spans 15 amino acids. DNA of the CDR3: TGTGCCACCAGCAGAGGGATGGCGGCGGGAGCGACCCAGTACTTC. Its protein product is CATSRGMAAGATQYF.

This clonotype appeared a few times. The J gene is TRBJ2-4, the V gene TRBV7-9; D remains unclear. V was clipped by 6 bases and J by 5 bases, with 8 bases between them. The CDR3 consists of 12 residues. Germline V gene sequence: CDR1 SEHNR, CDR2 FQNEAQ (reference sequence). The CDR3 bases are TGTGCCAGCAGTACAAGCGAAAACATTCAGTACTTC. Residues: CASSTSENIQYF. Looking up the rest from reference TRBV7-9 and TRBJ2-4 gives the full variable domain: DTGVSQNPRHKITKRGQNVTFRCDPISEHNRLYWYRQTLGQGPEFLTYFQNEAQLEKSRLLSDRFSAERPKGSFSTLEIQRTEQGDSAMYLCASSTSENIQYFGAGTRLSVL.

This clonotype came up many times. The rearrangement joins TRBV9 to TRBJ2-1; perhaps TRBD2 as D (5 bases). This CDR3 is built from 15 residues. The germline V gene encodes CDR1 SGDLS and CDR2 YYNGEE. Trimming removed 1 base at V and 0 bases at J, with 8 bases between. The CDR3 DNA reads as TGTGCCAGCAGCGTACGAGGGAGCTCCTACAATGAGCAGTTCTTC. Its protein is CASSVRGSSYNEQFF.

To note about this clonotype: Mismatch with germline at one junction end may stem from a read error. V and J are TRBV6-1 and TRBJ2-2; a possible D gene is TRBD2 (6 bases). The CDR3 length is 18 residues. CDR1 is MNHNS and CDR2 is SASEGT in the germline V gene. The CDR3 DNA sequence: TGTGCTAGCAGTGATCCCAGTGCGGGATATACGAACACCGGGGAGCTGTTTTTT. As protein: CASSDPSAGYTNTGELFF.

The V and J genes are TRBV9 and TRBJ2-3; D is uncertain. The germline gives CDR1 SGDLS, CDR2 YYNGEE. The CDR3 covers 14 residues. V lost 0 bases and J lost 5, with 10 bases in between. This chain's CDR3 is CASSVDLVLDTQYF. The CDR3 DNA reads TGTGCCAGCAGCGTAGACCTAGTTCTAGATACGCAGTATTTT.

Of note for this clonotype: A much more abundant neighbour one base away suggests this may be a read error. For the CDR3, the DNA is TGCAGCGGTAGGGATAGCGGCAAAGATACGCAGTATTTT. Its protein product is CSGRDSGKDTQYF. V gene TRBV29-1 combines with J gene TRBJ2-3; D may be TRBD2 (6 bases). The CDR3 is 13 amino acids. CDR1 and CDR2 from the germline V gene are SQVTM and ANQGSEA. V lost 7 bases, J lost 5 bases, and 16 bases lay in between.

This rearrangement joins TRBV24-1 to TRBJ2-5; TRBD2 matches at 8 bases. V lost 4 bases to trimming and J lost 5 bases; unmatched junction nucleotides: 8. CDR1 is KGHDR, CDR2 SFDVKD, per germline. The CDR3 has 15 residues. In nucleotides, the CDR3 is TGTGCCACCAGTGAAAATTCGGGAGGGAGGGAGACCCAGTACTTC. This gives the protein CATSENSGGRETQYF.

The chain combines TRBV20-1 with TRBJ2-5, with 7 bases fitting TRBD2. Trimming at V came to 6 bases and at J to 4 bases, leaving 11 bases not matched to a gene. Germline V gives CDR1 DFQATT, CDR2 SNEGSKA (reference sequence). The CDR3 contains 14 residues. CDR3 sequence: CSARSGLVAETQYF. The DNA of the CDR3 is TGCAGTGCCAGATCAGGACTAGTGGCAGAGACCCAGTACTTC.

There are many counts of this clonotype. This chain connects TRBV29-1 to TRBJ2-3, with D maybe TRBD2 (6 bases). Germline CDR1 SQVTM, CDR2 ANQGSEA. V was clipped by 4 bases and J by 3 bases, with 14 bases between them. CDR3 length: 14 residues. CDR3 nucleotides: TGCAGCGTTGGTGTCGGGAGCCTTACAGATACGCAGTATTTT. This translates into CSVGVGSLTDTQYF.

This clonotype was observed a handful of times. As DNA, the CDR3 is TGTGCCAGCAGCTTAGGCAGCGGGGGGGCCGTCGTGACCCAGTACTTC. It specifies CASSLGSGGAVVTQYF. V and J are TRBV11-2 and TRBJ2-5; TRBD2 matches at 10 bases. There are 16 residues in the CDR3. CDR1 and CDR2 from the germline V gene are SGHAT and FQNNGV. The ends lost 1 base at V and 7 bases at J; junction bases unmatched: 9.

V gene TRBV12-3 or TRBV12-4 combines with J gene TRBJ2-3, with unresolved D. Trimming shortened V by 7 bases and J by 1 base, and 12 bases separated the two germline ends. This CDR3 region has 14 residues. This CDR3 reads CASKFMGGTDTQYF. DNA of the CDR3: TGTGCCAGCAAATTTATGGGCGGCACAGATACGCAGTATTTT.

This clonotype was detected ten times or more. For the CDR3, the DNA is TGCGCCAGCAGCTTGCAGGGCATGAGCACAGATACGCAGTATTTT. The encoded protein is CASSLQGMSTDTQYF. The chain joins TRBV5-1 to TRBJ2-3, with D perhaps matching TRBD1 (5 bases). The CDR3 covers 15 residues. Trimming took 1 base from V and 0 from J, leaving 9 bases between them. Per the germline V gene, CDR1 is SGHRS and CDR2 is YFSETQ.